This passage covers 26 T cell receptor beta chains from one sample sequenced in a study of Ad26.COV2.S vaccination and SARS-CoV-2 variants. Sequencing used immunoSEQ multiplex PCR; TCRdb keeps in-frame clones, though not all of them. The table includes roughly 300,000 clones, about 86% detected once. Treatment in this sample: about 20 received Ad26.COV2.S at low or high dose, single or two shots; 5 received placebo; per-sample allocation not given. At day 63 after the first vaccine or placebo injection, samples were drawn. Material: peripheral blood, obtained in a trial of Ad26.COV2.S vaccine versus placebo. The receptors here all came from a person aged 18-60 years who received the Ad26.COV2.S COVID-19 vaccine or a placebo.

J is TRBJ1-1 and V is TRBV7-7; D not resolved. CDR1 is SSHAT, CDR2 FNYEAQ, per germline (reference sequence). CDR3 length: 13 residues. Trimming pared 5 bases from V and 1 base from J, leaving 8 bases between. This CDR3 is CASSPRPNTEAFF. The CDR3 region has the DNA TGTGCCAGCAGCCCCAGGCCGAACACTGAAGCTTTCTTT.

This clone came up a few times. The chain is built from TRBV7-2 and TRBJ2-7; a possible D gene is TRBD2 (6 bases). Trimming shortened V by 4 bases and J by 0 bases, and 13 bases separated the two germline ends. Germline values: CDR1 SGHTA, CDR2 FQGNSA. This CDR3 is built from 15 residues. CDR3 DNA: TGTGCCAGCAGCTCTTCAGCGGGTCTCTCCTACGAGCAGTACTTC. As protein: CASSSSAGLSYEQYF. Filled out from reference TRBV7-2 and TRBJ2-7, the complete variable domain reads GAGVSQSPSNKVTEKGKDVELRCDPISGHTALYWYRQSLGQGLEFLIYFQGNSAPDKSGLPSDRFSAERTGGSVSTLTIQRTQQEDSAVYLCASSSSAGLSYEQYFGPGTRLTVT.

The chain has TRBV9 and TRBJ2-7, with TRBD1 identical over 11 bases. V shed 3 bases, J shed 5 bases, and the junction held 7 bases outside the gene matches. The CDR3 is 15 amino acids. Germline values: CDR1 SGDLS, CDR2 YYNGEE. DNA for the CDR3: TGTGCCAGCAGCGCGGGGGTGGGACAGGGGGACGAGCAGTACTTC. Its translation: CASSAGVGQGDEQYF.

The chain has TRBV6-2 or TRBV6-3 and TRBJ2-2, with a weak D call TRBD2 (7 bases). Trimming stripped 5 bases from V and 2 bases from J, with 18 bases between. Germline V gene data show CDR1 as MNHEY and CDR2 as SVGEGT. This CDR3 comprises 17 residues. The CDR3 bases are TGTGCCAGCAGTACCCGGGGAGGGGGGATCAACACCGGGGAGCTGTTTTTT. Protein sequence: CASSTRGGGINTGELFF.

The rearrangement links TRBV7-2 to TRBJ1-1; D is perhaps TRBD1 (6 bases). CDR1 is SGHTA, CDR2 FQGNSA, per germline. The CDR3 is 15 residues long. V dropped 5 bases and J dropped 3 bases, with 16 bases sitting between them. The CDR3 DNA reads TGTGCCAGCAGCCCCTGGGGAGGGGGGCACACTGAAGCTTTCTTT. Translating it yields CASSPWGGGHTEAFF.

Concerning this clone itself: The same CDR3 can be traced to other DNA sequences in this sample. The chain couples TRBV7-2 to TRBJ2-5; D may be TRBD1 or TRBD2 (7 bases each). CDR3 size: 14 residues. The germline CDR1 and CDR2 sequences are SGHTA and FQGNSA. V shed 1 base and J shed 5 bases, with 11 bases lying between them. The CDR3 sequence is CASSLVQGGETQYF. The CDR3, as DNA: TGTGCCAGCAGCTTAGTCCAGGGGGGGGAGACCCAGTACTTC. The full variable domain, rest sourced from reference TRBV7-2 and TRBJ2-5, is GAGVSQSPSNKVTEKGKDVELRCDPISGHTALYWYRQSLGQGLEFLIYFQGNSAPDKSGLPSDRFSAERTGGSVSTLTIQRTQQEDSAVYLCASSLVQGGETQYFGPGTRLLVL.

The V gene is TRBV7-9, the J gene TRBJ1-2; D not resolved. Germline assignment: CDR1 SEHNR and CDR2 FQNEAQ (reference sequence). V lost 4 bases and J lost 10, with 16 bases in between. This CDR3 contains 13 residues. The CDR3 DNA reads TGTGCCAGCAGCTATACAGCCACAGAGTACTACACCTTC. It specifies CASSYTATEYYTF.

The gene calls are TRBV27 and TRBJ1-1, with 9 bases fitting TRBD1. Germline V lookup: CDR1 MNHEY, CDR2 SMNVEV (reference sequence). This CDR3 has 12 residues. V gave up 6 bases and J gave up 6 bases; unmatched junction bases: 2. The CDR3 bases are TGTGCCAGCAGACGACAGGGGGCTGAAGCTTTCTTT. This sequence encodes CASRRQGAEAFF.

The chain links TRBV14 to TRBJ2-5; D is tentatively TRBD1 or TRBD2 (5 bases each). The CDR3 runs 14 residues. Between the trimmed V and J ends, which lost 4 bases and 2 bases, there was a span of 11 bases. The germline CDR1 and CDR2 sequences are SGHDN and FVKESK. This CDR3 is CASSRRDGQETQYF. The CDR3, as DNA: TGTGCCAGCAGCCGCCGGGACGGACAAGAGACCCAGTACTTC. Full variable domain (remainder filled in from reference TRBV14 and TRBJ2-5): EAGVTQFPSHSVIEKGQTVTLRCDPISGHDNLYWYRRVMGKEIKFLLHFVKESKQDESGMPNNRFLAERTGGTYSTLKVQPAELEDSGVYFCASSRRDGQETQYFGPGTRLLVL.

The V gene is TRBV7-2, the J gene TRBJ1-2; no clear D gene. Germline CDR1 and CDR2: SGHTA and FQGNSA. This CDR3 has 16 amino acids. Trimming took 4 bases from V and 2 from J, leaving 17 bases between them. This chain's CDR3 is CASSSPGGGRNYGYTF. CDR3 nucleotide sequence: TGTGCCAGCAGCTCTCCAGGTGGAGGGAGAAACTATGGCTACACCTTC.

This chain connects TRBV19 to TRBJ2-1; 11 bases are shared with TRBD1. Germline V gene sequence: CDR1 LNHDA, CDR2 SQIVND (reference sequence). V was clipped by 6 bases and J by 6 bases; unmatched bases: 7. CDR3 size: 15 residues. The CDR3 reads CASSFWDRGVNEQFF. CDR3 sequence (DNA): TGTGCCAGTAGCTTTTGGGACAGGGGGGTCAATGAGCAGTTCTTC.

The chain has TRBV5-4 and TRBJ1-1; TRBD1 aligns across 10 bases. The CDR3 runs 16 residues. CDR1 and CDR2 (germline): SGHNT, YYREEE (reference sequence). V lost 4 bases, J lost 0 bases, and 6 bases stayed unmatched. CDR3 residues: CASSKGQGEMNTEAFF. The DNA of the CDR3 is TGTGCCAGCAGCAAAGGACAGGGGGAAATGAACACTGAAGCTTTCTTT.

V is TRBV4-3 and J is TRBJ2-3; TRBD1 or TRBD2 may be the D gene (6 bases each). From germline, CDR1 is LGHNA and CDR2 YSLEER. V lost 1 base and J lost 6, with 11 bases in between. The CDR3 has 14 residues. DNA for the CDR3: TGCGCCAGCAGCCAAGGGGAAGGGGGGGATACGCAGTATTTT. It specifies CASSQGEGGDTQYF.

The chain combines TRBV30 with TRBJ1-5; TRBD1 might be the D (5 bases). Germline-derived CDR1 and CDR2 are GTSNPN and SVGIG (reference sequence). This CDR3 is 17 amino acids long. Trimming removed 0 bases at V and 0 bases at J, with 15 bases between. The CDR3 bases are TGTGCCTGGAGTGTACGGCCCAAAGGGACTAGCAATCAGCCCCAGCATTTT. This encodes CAWSVRPKGTSNQPQHF.

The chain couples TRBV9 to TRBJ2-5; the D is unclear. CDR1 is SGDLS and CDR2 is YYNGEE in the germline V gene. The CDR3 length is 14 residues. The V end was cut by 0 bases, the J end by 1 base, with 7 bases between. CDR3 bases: TGTGCCAGCAGCGTAGCAAACACCCAAGAGACCCAGTACTTC. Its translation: CASSVANTQETQYF. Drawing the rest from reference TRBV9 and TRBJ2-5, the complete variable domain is DSGVTQTPKHLITATGQRVTLRCSPRSGDLSVYWYQQSLDQGLQFLIQYYNGEERAKGNILERFSAQQFPDLHSELNLSSLELGDSALYFCASSVANTQETQYFGPGTRLLVL.

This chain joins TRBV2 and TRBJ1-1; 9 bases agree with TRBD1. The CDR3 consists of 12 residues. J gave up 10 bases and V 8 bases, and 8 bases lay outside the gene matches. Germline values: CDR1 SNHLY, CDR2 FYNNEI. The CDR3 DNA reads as TGTGCCAGCTTCGGGACAGGGCGGCGAGCTTTCTTT. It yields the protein CASFGTGRRAFF.

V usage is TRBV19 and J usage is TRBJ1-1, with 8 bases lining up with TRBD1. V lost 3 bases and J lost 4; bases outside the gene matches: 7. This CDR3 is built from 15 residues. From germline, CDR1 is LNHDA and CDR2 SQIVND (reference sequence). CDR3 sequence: CASSMTGEAGTEAFF. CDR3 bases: TGTGCCAGTAGTATGACAGGGGAAGCGGGCACTGAAGCTTTCTTT.

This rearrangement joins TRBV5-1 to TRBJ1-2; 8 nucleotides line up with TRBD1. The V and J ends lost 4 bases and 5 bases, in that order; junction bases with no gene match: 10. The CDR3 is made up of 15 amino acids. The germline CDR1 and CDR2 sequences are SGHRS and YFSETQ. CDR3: CASSKDRGKEYGYTF. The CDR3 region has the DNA TGCGCCAGCAGCAAAGACAGGGGAAAGGAGTATGGCTACACCTTC.

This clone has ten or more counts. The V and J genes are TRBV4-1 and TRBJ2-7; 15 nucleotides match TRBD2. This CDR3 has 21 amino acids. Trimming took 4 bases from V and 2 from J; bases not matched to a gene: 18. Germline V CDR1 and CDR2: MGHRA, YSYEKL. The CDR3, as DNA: TGCGCCAGCAGCCGGTCTTCGACGCCCGGACTAGCGGGGGGGCCAACCTACGAGCAGTACTTC. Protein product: CASSRSSTPGLAGGPTYEQYF.

Here the CDR3 DNA reads TGCGCCAGCAGCCAACACCAAGTCGCGGGGGGCGAGACCCAGTACTTC. It translates to CASSQHQVAGGETQYF. The chain uses TRBV4-1 and TRBJ2-5, with TRBD2 matching 8 bases. The CDR3 loop spans 16 amino acids. V gave up 2 bases and J gave up 5 bases; unmatched junction bases: 10. Germline assignment: CDR1 MGHRA and CDR2 YSYEKL.

CDR3 loop: CASSDRTSGITDTQYF. As DNA, the CDR3 is TGTGCCAGCAGTGACCGGACTAGCGGGATAACAGATACGCAGTATTTT. The chain links TRBV6-1 to TRBJ2-3; TRBD2 agrees at 12 bases. The CDR3 loop spans 16 amino acids. Germline CDR1 and CDR2: MNHNS and SASEGT. V was pared by 3 bases and J by 3 bases, with 4 bases of the junction left unmatched.

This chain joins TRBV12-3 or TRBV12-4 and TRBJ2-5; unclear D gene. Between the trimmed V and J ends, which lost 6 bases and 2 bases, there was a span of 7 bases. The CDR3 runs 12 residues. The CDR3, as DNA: TGTGCCAGCAGGGACCTACAAGAGACCCAGTACTTC. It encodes CASRDLQETQYF.

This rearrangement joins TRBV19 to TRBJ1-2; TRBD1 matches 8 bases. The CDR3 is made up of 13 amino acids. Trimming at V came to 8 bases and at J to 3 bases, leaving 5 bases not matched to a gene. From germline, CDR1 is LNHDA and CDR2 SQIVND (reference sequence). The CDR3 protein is CASSVTGDYGYTF. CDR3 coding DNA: TGTGCCAGTTCCGTGACAGGGGACTATGGCTACACCTTC.

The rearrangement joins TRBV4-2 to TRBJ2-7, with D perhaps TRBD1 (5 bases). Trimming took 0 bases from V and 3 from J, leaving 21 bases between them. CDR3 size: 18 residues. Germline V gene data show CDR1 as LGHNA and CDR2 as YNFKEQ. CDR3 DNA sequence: TGTGCCAGCAGCCAAGAACCCATAGGGGCCGACAGCCACTACGAGCAGTACTTC. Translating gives CASSQEPIGADSHYEQYF.

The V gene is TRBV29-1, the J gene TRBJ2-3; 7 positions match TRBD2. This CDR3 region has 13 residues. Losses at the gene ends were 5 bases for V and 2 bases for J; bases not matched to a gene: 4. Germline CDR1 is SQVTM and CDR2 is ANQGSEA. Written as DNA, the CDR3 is TGCAGCGTTTCGCGGGGGTACACAGATACGCAGTATTTT. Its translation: CSVSRGYTDTQYF.

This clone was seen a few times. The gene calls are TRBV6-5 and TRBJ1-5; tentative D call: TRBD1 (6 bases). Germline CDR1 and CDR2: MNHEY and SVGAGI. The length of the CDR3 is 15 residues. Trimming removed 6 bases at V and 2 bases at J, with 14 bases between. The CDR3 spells CASSSSGHRNQPQHF. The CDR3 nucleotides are TGTGCCAGCAGCTCCTCGGGACATCGCAATCAGCCCCAGCATTTT.